The 32 T cell receptor beta chains reported below all come from one sample, sequenced in a study of blood T cell repertoires in COVID-19. Sequencing used immunoSEQ multiplex PCR; TCRdb keeps in-frame clones, though not all of them. The repertoire holds about 300,000 clones, with just over 85% as singletons. Sequenced: PBMCs or T cells enriched from blood (not recorded which). These receptors were obtained from a man aged 25 to 45 who had recovered from COVID-19.

The genes are TRBV18 and TRBJ2-7; unclear D gene. V gave up 4 bases and J gave up 2 bases, with 6 bases separating them. CDR1 is KGHSH and CDR2 is LQKENI in the germline V gene. The CDR3 is 12 amino acids. The CDR3 DNA reads TGTGCCAGCTCACGGCCACCCTACGAGCAGTACTTC. Its protein is CASSRPPYEQYF.

This clone was seen a single time. V usage is TRBV3-1 (or the pseudogene TRBV3-2) and J usage is TRBJ1-6; possibly TRBD1 for D (6 bases). The CDR3 totals 14 residues. Germline CDR1 reads LGHDT; CDR2 reads YNNKEL (reference sequence). Trimming took 4 bases from V and 10 from J, leaving 14 bases between them. CDR3 in amino acids: CASSRSLQGSPLHF. The CDR3 nucleotides read TGTGCCAGCAGCCGCAGCTTACAGGGATCACCCCTCCACTTT.

This clone was seen many times. The chain uses TRBV4-2 and TRBJ2-6, with D possibly matching TRBD1 (5 bases). V was clipped by 0 bases and J by 0 bases, with 6 bases between them. CDR3 size: 16 residues. CDR1 is LGHNA, CDR2 YNFKEQ, per germline. Written as DNA, the CDR3 is TGTGCCAGCAGCCAAGATAGGGGCTCTGGGGCCAACGTCCTGACTTTC. Encoded protein: CASSQDRGSGANVLTF.

This chain joins TRBV18 and TRBJ1-1; D perhaps matches TRBD1 (5 bases). The CDR3 is 15 amino acids. The germline gives CDR1 KGHSH, CDR2 LQKENI. With 4 bases removed from V and 1 base from J, the gap between germline ends came to 13 bases. The CDR3 spells CASSLGTAENTEAFF. CDR3 DNA sequence: TGTGCCAGCTCACTCGGGACTGCGGAGAACACTGAAGCTTTCTTT.

This clone was observed many times. The V and J genes are TRBV7-8 and TRBJ1-5; TRBD1 aligns across 8 bases. Germline values: CDR1 SGHVS, CDR2 FQNEAQ. CDR3 size: 15 residues. J was trimmed by 6 bases and V by 1 base; bases with no gene match: 5. The CDR3 protein is CASSLETGAGQPQHF. The CDR3 DNA reads TGTGCCAGCAGCTTAGAGACAGGGGCGGGTCAGCCCCAGCATTTT. Full variable domain (remainder filled in from reference TRBV7-8 and TRBJ1-5): GAGVSQSPRYKVAKRGQDVALRCDPISGHVSLFWYQQALGQGPEFLTYFQNEAQLDKSGLPSDRFFAERPEGSVSTLKIQRTQQEDSAVYLCASSLETGAGQPQHFGDGTRLSIL.

V gene TRBV7-2 combines with J gene TRBJ2-2; D unclear. Looked up from germline, CDR1 is SGHTA and CDR2 is FQGNSA. V lost 1 base and J 3 bases, leaving 9 bases between the germline ends. CDR3 length: 15 residues. The CDR3 region has the DNA TGTGCCAGCAGCTTAGGTCGCAGATACACCGGGGAGCTGTTTTTT. Translated: CASSLGRRYTGELFF.

In nucleotides, the CDR3 is TGTGCCAGTAGTATAACAGAGTACACCGGGGAGCTGTTTTTT. Translation: CASSITEYTGELFF. The J gene is TRBJ2-2, the V gene TRBV19; D is ambiguous. With 2 bases removed from V and 3 bases from J, the gap between germline ends came to 7 bases. The CDR3 length is 14 residues. Germline V gives CDR1 LNHDA, CDR2 SQIVND (reference sequence).

This clone was counted once. V usage is TRBV14 and J usage is TRBJ1-3, with a weak D call TRBD1 (5 bases). Germline V CDR1 and CDR2: SGHDN, FVKESK. Trimming shortened V by 4 bases and J by 2 bases, and 12 bases separated the two germline ends. CDR3 size: 15 residues. Here the CDR3 DNA reads TGTGCCAGCAGCCCGGGCAGGGCCCCTGGAAACACCATATATTTT. As protein: CASSPGRAPGNTIYF.

The V and J genes are TRBV10-3 and TRBJ1-2; 8 bases agree with TRBD1. The germline V gene has CDR1 ENHRY and CDR2 SYGVKD. The ends lost 10 bases at V and 6 bases at J; junction bases unmatched: 19. This CDR3 region has 16 residues. CDR3 amino acids: CASHSLNRGSKDGYTF. CDR3 in DNA: TGTGCCAGCCATTCTCTTAACAGGGGGTCAAAAGATGGCTACACCTTC.

V gene TRBV29-1 combines with J gene TRBJ1-2; the D is unclear. The CDR3 totals 15 residues. V was clipped by 1 base and J by 8 bases, with 20 bases between them. The germline gives CDR1 SQVTM, CDR2 ANQGSEA. The CDR3 loop reads CSVEAPGRRGGGYTF. The CDR3 DNA reads TGCAGCGTTGAAGCCCCGGGTCGGCGCGGAGGAGGCTACACCTTC.

The genes are TRBV11-2 and TRBJ2-5, with D possibly matching TRBD2 (6 bases). The CDR3 consists of 14 residues. V was clipped by 4 bases and J by 4 bases, with 13 bases between them. Germline values: CDR1 SGHAT, CDR2 FQNNGV. CDR3 sequence: CASSWGRTTETQYF. CDR3 nucleotides: TGTGCCAGCAGCTGGGGGAGGACGACAGAGACCCAGTACTTC.

V is TRBV10-1 and J is TRBJ2-1; 11 bases align to TRBD2. In germline, CDR1 is WNHNN, CDR2 SYGVQD (reference sequence). This CDR3 region has 13 residues. The junction had 3 bases not matched to a gene; V was cut back by 5 bases and J by 9 bases. The CDR3 reads CASSTTSGGEQFF. The DNA for the CDR3 is TGCGCCAGCAGTACTACTAGCGGGGGTGAGCAGTTCTTC.

This chain links TRBV7-6 with TRBJ1-1, with 10 positions matching TRBD1. After removal of 5 bases from V and 0 bases from J, the junction contained 6 bases not matched to a gene. CDR1 and CDR2 from the germline V gene are SGHVS and FNYEAQ. The CDR3 spans 16 residues. The CDR3 nucleotides read TGTGCCAGCAGCAAGAGGGGACAGGGGATGAACACTGAAGCTTTCTTT. The encoded protein is CASSKRGQGMNTEAFF. Full variable domain (rest looked up from reference TRBV7-6 and TRBJ1-1): GAGVSQSPRYKVTKRGQDVALRCDPISGHVSLYWYRQALGQGPEFLTYFNYEAQQDKSGLPNDRFSAERPEGSISTLTIQRTEQRDSAMYRCASSKRGQGMNTEAFFGQGTRLTVV.

The rearrangement uses TRBV4-1 and TRBJ1-1, with D maybe TRBD1 (5 bases). CDR1 and CDR2 (germline): MGHRA, YSYEKL. The CDR3 length is 12 residues. Deletions cut 5 bases from V and 3 bases from J, with 7 bases between. The CDR3 region has the DNA TGCGCCAGCAGCGCAGGGTACACTGAAGCTTTCTTT. Translated, it gives CASSAGYTEAFF.

The gene calls are TRBV5-4 and TRBJ1-5, with D perhaps TRBD1 (6 bases). Germline-derived CDR1 and CDR2 are SGHNT and YYREEE (reference sequence). The CDR3 contains 15 residues. The V end was cut by 3 bases, the J end by 3 bases, with 13 bases between. CDR3 nucleotide sequence: TGTGCCAGCAGCTCTGGGAGGGGGGCCAATCAGCCCCAGCATTTT. Translating gives CASSSGRGANQPQHF.

The rearrangement uses TRBV3-1 (or the pseudogene TRBV3-2) and TRBJ1-1; 10 bases match TRBD1. Germline trimming cut 3 bases from V and 3 bases from J; bases unmatched to any gene: 7. The CDR3 contains 16 residues. The V gene's germline CDR1 is LGHDT and CDR2 YNNKEL (reference sequence). CDR3 sequence: CASSHGQGGLYTEAFF. The CDR3 DNA follows: TGTGCCAGCAGCCACGGACAGGGGGGTTTGTACACTGAAGCTTTCTTT.

The chain is built from TRBV2 and TRBJ2-1; TRBD2 might be the D (6 bases). The germline CDR1 and CDR2 sequences are SNHLY and FYNNEI. The CDR3 length is 15 residues. V lost 5 bases and J 2 bases, leaving 13 bases between the germline ends. This CDR3 is CASSHRGITYNEQFF. The CDR3 nucleotides are TGTGCCAGCAGTCACCGGGGGATTACCTACAATGAGCAGTTCTTC. The whole variable domain, remainder taken from reference TRBV2 and TRBJ2-1, is EPEVTQTPSHQVTQMGQEVILRCVPISNHLYFYWYRQILGQKVEFLVSFYNNEISEKSEIFDDQFSVERPDGSNFTLKIRSTKLEDSAMYFCASSHRGITYNEQFFGPGTRLTVL.

Remarks on this clone: This CDR3 is also generated by other DNA sequences in the sample. The gene calls are TRBV7-9 and TRBJ1-1, with 10 bases matching TRBD1. The trim removed 4 bases at V and 2 bases at J, leaving 1 base unmatched. CDR3 length equals 14 residues. Germline values: CDR1 SEHNR, CDR2 FQNEAQ (reference sequence). CDR3 protein: CASSSTGGNTEAFF. The CDR3 DNA is TGTGCCAGCAGCTCGACAGGGGGCAACACTGAAGCTTTCTTT.

CDR3 in DNA: TGCGCCAGCAGCTATGGACGGGACTCCTACGAGCAGTACTTC. Encoded protein: CASSYGRDSYEQYF. The J gene is TRBJ2-7, the V gene TRBV5-1; D might be TRBD2 (5 bases). Germline CDR1 and CDR2: SGHRS and YFSETQ. This CDR3 contains 14 residues. The V gene lost 3 bases and the J gene lost 0 bases, with 10 bases spanning the gap.

The rearrangement joins TRBV5-5 to TRBJ2-5; D possibly corresponds to TRBD2 (5 bases). With 4 bases removed from V and 3 bases from J, the gap between germline ends came to 13 bases. The CDR3 runs to 14 residues. CDR1 SGHKS and CDR2 YYEKEE come from the germline V gene (reference sequence). CDR3 in amino acids: CASSPPDGEETQYF. The CDR3 nucleotides read TGTGCCAGCAGCCCCCCGGACGGGGAAGAGACCCAGTACTTC.

The CDR3 loop reads CASLSAGQSPNYGYTF. The DNA for the CDR3 is TGTGCCAGCCTCTCCGCGGGACAGTCGCCGAACTATGGCTACACCTTC. The chain uses TRBV7-9 and TRBJ1-2, with 7 bases that match TRBD1. V lost 8 bases, J lost 2 bases, and 14 bases stayed unmatched. This CDR3 has 16 amino acids. The V gene's germline CDR1 is SEHNR and CDR2 FQNEAQ (reference sequence).

V is TRBV6-5 and J is TRBJ2-1, with TRBD2 identical over 14 bases. V was clipped by 4 bases and J by 4 bases; unmatched bases: 3. The CDR3 sequence is 16 residues long. Looked up from germline, CDR1 is MNHEY and CDR2 is SVGAGI. The CDR3 DNA reads as TGTGCCAGCAGTTCTCGACTAGCGGGGGGGTACAATGAGCAGTTCTTC. This sequence encodes CASSSRLAGGYNEQFF.

The chain carries TRBV5-1 and TRBJ1-4; D not resolved. Germline V gene sequence: CDR1 SGHRS, CDR2 YFSETQ. CDR3 length: 13 residues. The ends were cut back, 4 bases at V and 4 bases at J, with 8 bases in the middle. CDR3 bases: TGCGCCAGCAGCGCGGGGATTAATGAAAAACTGTTTTTT. Encoded protein: CASSAGINEKLFF.

J is TRBJ2-1 and V is TRBV4-2; 8 nucleotides line up with TRBD2. Per the germline V gene, CDR1 is LGHNA and CDR2 is YNFKEQ. Trimming at V came to 5 bases and at J to 6 bases, leaving 9 bases not matched to a gene. The CDR3 totals 15 residues. The CDR3 is CASSEPGGGGNEQFF. CDR3 DNA: TGTGCCAGCAGCGAGCCGGGGGGGGGAGGCAATGAGCAGTTCTTC.

This chain connects TRBV12-5 to TRBJ2-7; 12 bases match TRBD1. CDR1 LGHNT and CDR2 FRNRAP come from the germline V gene. V gave up 6 bases and J gave up 5 bases; unmatched junction bases: 11. CDR3 length: 16 amino acids. CDR3 sequence reads: CASGSTSGQGAHEQYF. The DNA for the CDR3 is TGTGCTAGTGGGTCGACCTCGGGACAGGGGGCCCACGAGCAGTACTTC.

This clone was detected only once. V is TRBV10-3 and J is TRBJ2-3, with 13 bases that match TRBD2. The germline V gene encodes CDR1 ENHRY and CDR2 SYGVKD. The V segment lost 5 bases and the J segment 4 bases; nucleotides outside the gene matches: 3. The CDR3 length is 15 residues. The CDR3 sequence: CAISTSGGAADTQYF. The CDR3 DNA reads as TGTGCCATCAGTACTAGCGGGGGGGCAGCAGATACGCAGTATTTT.

There are many counts of this clone. The rearrangement links TRBV16 to TRBJ2-1, with 11 positions matching TRBD2. Trimming at V came to 1 base and at J to 2 bases, leaving 13 bases not matched to a gene. In germline, CDR1 is KGHSY, CDR2 FQNENV. The CDR3 covers 20 residues. The CDR3 DNA reads as TGTGCCAGCAGCCAATTTGAGGGACAGGTGACTAGCGGGGCCTACAATGAGCAGTTCTTC. Encoded protein: CASSQFEGQVTSGAYNEQFF.

In the case of this clone: The sample holds other DNA sequences that translate to the same CDR3. The chain carries TRBV5-1 and TRBJ2-5, with 15 bases matching TRBD2. V shed 4 bases, J shed 4 bases, and the junction held 5 bases outside the gene matches. The CDR3 sequence is 16 residues long. Germline-derived CDR1 and CDR2 are SGHRS and YFSETQ. The CDR3, as DNA: TGCGCCAGCAGCGCCGGACTAGCGGGAGGGGTAGAGACCCAGTACTTC. This translates into CASSAGLAGGVETQYF.

Comment on this clone: Other DNA sequences of this sample code for an identical CDR3. The chain has TRBV24-1 and TRBJ1-5; 9 nucleotides align to TRBD1. From germline, CDR1 is KGHDR and CDR2 SFDVKD. The CDR3 is 16 residues long. The V segment lost 4 bases and the J segment 0 bases; nucleotides outside the gene matches: 3. The DNA for the CDR3 is TGTGCCACCAGTGACCCGGGACAGGGTAGCAATCAGCCCCAGCATTTT. Protein sequence: CATSDPGQGSNQPQHF.

In this sample, this clone turned up once. The rearrangement joins TRBV14 to TRBJ2-7; TRBD2 aligns across 7 bases. Germline trimming cut 4 bases from V and 5 bases from J; bases unmatched to any gene: 5. The CDR3 is 13 amino acids. Germline V lookup: CDR1 SGHDN, CDR2 FVKESK. The CDR3 here is CASSPFRGDEQYF. In nucleotides, the CDR3 is TGTGCCAGCAGCCCTTTTCGGGGGGACGAGCAGTACTTC.

This clone was counted a few times. This chain joins TRBV11-2 and TRBJ2-7; tentatively, D is TRBD2 (5 bases). Germline CDR1 reads SGHAT; CDR2 reads FQNNGV. This CDR3 contains 17 residues. The germline V and J ends were trimmed by 0 bases and 1 base, with 16 bases remaining between them. CDR3 amino acids: CASSLDRMRGNSYEQYF. CDR3 in DNA: TGTGCCAGCAGCTTAGATCGCATGCGAGGGAATTCCTACGAGCAGTACTTC.

The chain is built from TRBV7-9 and TRBJ2-7; 7 bases fit TRBD1. The CDR3 contains 15 residues. With 7 bases clipped from V and 2 bases from J, the junction kept 11 bases outside the gene matches. Germline V gene sequence: CDR1 SEHNR, CDR2 FQNEAQ (reference sequence). The CDR3 DNA reads TGTGCCAGCATCCCTTCCATTGACAGGGCCTACGAGCAGTACTTC. The encoded protein is CASIPSIDRAYEQYF.